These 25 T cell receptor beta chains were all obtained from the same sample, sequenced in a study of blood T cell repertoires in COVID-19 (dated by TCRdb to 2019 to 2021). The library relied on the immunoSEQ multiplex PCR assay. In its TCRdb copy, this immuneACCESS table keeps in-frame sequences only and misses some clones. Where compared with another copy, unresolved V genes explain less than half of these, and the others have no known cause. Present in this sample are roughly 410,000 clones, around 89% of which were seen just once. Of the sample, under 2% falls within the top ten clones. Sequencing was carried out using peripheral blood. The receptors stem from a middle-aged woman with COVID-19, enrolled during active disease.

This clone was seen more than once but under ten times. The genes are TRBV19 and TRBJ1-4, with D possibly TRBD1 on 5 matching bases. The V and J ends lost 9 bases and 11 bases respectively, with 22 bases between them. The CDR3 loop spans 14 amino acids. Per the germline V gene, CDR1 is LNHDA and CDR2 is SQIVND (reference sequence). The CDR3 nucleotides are TGTGCCAGCCACCCCGGGGCAGCGGGACGGAAACTGTTTTTT. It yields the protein CASHPGAAGRKLFF.

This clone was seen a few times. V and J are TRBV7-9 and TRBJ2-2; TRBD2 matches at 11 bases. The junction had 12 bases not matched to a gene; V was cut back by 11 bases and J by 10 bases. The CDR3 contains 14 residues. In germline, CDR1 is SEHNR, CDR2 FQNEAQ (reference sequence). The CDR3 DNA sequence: TGTGCCGCGGGGACTAGCGGCCCCGGTTCGGAGCTGTTTTTT. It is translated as CAAGTSGPGSELFF. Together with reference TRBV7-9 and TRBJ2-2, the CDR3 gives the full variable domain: DTGVSQNPRHKITKRGQNVTFRCDPISEHNRLYWYRQTLGQGPEFLTYFQNEAQLEKSRLLSDRFSAERPKGSFSTLEIQRTEQGDSAMYLCAAGTSGPGSELFFGEGSRLTVL.

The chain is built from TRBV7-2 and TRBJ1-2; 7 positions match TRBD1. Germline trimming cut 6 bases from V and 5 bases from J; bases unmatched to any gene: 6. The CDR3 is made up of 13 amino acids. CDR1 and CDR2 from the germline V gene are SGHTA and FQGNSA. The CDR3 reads CASSPQGFYGYTF. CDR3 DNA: TGTGCCAGCAGTCCACAGGGGTTTTATGGCTACACCTTC.

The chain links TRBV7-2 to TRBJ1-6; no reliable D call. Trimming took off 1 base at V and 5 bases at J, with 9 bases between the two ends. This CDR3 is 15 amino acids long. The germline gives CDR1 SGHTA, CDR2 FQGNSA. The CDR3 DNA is TGTGCCAGCAGCTTAGATGGGCGGGATAATTCACCCCTCCACTTT. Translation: CASSLDGRDNSPLHF. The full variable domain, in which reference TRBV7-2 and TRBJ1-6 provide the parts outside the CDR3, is GAGVSQSPSNKVTEKGKDVELRCDPISGHTALYWYRQSLGQGLEFLIYFQGNSAPDKSGLPSDRFSAERTGGSVSTLTIQRTQQEDSAVYLCASSLDGRDNSPLHFGNGTRLTVT.

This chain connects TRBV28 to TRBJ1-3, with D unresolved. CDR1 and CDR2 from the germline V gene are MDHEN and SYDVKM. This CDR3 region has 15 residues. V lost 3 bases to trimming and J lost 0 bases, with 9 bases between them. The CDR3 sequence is CASSFDGNSGNTIYF. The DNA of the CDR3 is TGTGCCAGCAGTTTCGACGGGAACTCTGGAAACACCATATATTTT.

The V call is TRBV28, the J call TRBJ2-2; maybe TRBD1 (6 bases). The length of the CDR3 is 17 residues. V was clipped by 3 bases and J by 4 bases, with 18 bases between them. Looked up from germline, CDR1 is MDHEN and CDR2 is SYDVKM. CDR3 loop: CASSFFQQDRFTGELFF. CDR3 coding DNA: TGTGCCAGCAGTTTCTTCCAACAAGACAGGTTCACCGGGGAGCTGTTTTTT.

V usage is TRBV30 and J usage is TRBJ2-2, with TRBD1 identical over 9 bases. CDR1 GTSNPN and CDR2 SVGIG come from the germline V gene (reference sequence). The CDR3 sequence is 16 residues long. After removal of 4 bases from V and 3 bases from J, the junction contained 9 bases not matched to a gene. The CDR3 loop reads CAWIGGTGRDTGELFF. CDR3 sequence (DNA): TGTGCCTGGATCGGAGGGACAGGGAGGGACACCGGGGAGCTGTTTTTT.

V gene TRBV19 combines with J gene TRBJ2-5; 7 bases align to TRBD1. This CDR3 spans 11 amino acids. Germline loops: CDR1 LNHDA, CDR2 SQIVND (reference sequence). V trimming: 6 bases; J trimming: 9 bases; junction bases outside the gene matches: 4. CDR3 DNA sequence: TGTGCCAGTAGCCATACAGGGGCCCAGTACTTC. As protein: CASSHTGAQYF.

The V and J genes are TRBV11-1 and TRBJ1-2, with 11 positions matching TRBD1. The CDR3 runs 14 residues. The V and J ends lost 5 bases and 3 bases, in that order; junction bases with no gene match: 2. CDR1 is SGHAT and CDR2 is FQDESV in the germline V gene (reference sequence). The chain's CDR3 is CASSQDRGHYGYTF. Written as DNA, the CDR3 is TGTGCCAGCAGCCAGGACAGGGGGCACTATGGCTACACCTTC.

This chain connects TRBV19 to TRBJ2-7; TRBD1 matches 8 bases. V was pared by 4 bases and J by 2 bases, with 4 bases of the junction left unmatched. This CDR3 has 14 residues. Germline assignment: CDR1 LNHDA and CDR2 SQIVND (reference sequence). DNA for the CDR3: TGTGCCAGTAGTACCGGGACAGGCCCCTACGAGCAGTACTTC. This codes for CASSTGTGPYEQYF.

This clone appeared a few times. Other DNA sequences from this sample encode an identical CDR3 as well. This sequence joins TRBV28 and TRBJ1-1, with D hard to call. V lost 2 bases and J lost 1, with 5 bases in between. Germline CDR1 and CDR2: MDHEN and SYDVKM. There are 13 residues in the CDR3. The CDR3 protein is CASSLGQNTEAFF. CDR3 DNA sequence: TGTGCCAGCAGTTTAGGGCAGAACACTGAAGCTTTCTTT.

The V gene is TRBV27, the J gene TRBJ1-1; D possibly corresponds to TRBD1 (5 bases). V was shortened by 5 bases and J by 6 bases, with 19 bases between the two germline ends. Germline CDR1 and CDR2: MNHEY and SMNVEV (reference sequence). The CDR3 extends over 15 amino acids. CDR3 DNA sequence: TGTGCCAGCAGTGGCCGTCCAGGGTTTTACGCTGAAGCTTTCTTT. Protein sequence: CASSGRPGFYAEAFF.

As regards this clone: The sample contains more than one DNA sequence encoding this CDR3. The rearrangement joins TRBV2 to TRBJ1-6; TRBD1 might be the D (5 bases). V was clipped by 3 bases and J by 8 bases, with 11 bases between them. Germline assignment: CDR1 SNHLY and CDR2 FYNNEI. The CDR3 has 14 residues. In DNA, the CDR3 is TGTGCCAGCAGTGAGGGCAGGGTTCATTCACCCCTCCACTTT. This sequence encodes CASSEGRVHSPLHF.

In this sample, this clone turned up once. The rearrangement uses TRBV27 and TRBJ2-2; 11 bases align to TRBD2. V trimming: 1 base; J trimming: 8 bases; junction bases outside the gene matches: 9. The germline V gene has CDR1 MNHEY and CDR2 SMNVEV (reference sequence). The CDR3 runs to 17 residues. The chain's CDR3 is CASSLLAGGPPLGELFF. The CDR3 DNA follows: TGTGCCAGCAGTTTATTAGCGGGGGGGCCCCCCTTAGGGGAGCTGTTTTTT.

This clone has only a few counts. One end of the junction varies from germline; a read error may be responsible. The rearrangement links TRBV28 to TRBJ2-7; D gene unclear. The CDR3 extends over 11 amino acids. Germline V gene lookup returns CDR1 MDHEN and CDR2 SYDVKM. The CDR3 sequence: CASSFGYAQYF. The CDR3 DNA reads TGTGCCAGCAGTTTCGGTTACGCGCAGTACTTC.

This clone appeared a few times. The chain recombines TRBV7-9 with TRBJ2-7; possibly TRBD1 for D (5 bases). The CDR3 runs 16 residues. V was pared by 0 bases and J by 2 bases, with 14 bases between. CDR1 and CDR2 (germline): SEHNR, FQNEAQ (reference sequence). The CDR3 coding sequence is TGTGCCAGCAGCTTAGCTTCGCGGAACAGGCCCTACGAGCAGTACTTC. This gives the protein CASSLASRNRPYEQYF.

For the CDR3, the DNA is TGTGCCAGCAACCACCCTGCTTACAGGCATGGCTACACCTTC. Residues: CASNHPAYRHGYTF. This chain uses TRBV7-9 with TRBJ1-2; D might be TRBD1 (5 bases). The V gene lost 7 bases and the J gene lost 6 bases, with 18 bases spanning the gap. The CDR3 extends over 14 amino acids. The germline V gene encodes CDR1 SEHNR and CDR2 FQNEAQ (reference sequence). Supplemented by reference TRBV7-9 and TRBJ1-2, the full variable domain reads DTGVSQNPRHKITKRGQNVTFRCDPISEHNRLYWYRQTLGQGPEFLTYFQNEAQLEKSRLLSDRFSAERPKGSFSTLEIQRTEQGDSAMYLCASNHPAYRHGYTFGSGTRLTVV.

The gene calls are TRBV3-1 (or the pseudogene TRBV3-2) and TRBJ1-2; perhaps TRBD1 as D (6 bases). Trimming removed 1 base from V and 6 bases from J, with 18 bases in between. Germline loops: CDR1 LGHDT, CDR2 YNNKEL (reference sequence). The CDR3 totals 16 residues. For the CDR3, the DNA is TGTGCCAGCAGCCAAGCGGCGGGGGCCCCCGACGATGGCTACACCTTC. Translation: CASSQAAGAPDDGYTF.

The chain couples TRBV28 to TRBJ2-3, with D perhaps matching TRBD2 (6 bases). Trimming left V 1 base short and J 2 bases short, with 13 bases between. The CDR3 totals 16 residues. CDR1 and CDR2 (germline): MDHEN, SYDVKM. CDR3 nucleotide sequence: TGTGCCAGCAGTTTATTCGCGGGGCCCTTCACAGATACGCAGTATTTT. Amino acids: CASSLFAGPFTDTQYF.

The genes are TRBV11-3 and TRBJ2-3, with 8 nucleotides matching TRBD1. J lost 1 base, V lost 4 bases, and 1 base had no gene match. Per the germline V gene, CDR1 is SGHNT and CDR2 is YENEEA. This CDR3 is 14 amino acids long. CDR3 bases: TGTGCCAGCAGCTCGGACAGGGGCACAGATACGCAGTATTTT. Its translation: CASSSDRGTDTQYF.

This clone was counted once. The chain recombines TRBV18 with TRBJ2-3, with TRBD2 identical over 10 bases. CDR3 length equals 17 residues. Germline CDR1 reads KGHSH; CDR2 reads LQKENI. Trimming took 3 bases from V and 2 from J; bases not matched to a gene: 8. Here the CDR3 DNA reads TGTGCCAGCTCACCGACGCCTAGCGGGGGATTCACAGATACGCAGTATTTT. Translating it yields CASSPTPSGGFTDTQYF.

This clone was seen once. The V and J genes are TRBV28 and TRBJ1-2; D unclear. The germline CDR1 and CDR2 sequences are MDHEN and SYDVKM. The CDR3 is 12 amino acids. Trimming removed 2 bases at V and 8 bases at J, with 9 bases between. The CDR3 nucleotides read TGTGCCAGCAGTTTAGCGGGAGAGGGCTACACCTTC. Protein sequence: CASSLAGEGYTF.

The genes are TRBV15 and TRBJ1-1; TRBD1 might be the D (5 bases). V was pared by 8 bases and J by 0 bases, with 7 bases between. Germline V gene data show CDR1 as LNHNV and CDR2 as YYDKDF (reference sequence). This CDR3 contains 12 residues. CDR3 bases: TGTGCCACCGCGGGGGTGAACACTGAAGCTTTCTTT. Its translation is CATAGVNTEAFF.

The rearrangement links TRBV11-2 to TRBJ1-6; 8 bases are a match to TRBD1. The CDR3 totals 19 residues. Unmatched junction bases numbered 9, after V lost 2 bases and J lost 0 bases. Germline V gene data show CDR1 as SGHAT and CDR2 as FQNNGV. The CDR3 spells CASSLSGGLGFSYNSPLHF. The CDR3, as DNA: TGTGCCAGCAGCTTATCAGGGGGCCTCGGGTTCTCCTATAATTCACCCCTCCACTTT. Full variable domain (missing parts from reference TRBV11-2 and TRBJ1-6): EAGVAQSPRYKIIEKRQSVAFWCNPISGHATLYWYQQILGQGPKLLIQFQNNGVVDDSQLPKDRFSAERLKGVDSTLKIQPAKLEDSAVYLCASSLSGGLGFSYNSPLHFGNGTRLTVT.

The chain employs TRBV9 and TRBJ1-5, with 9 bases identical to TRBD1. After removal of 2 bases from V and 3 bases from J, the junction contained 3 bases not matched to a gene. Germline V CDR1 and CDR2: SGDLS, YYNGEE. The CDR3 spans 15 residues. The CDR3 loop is CASSVTGGNNQPQHF. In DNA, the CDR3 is TGTGCCAGCAGCGTGACAGGGGGGAACAATCAGCCCCAGCATTTT.